The entry below gives a single T cell receptor beta chain sequence along with its context. Antigen: not known. The data were taken from a study of shared clonotypes between healthy human individuals. Study conclusions and caveats: Estimated richness was generally greater in naive than memory subsets.

Only in-frame clones appear in the TCRdb table, and some are missing; sequencing was by immunoSEQ multiplex PCR. The table has more than 1,200,000 clones, 97% to 99% seen once. This TCR was recovered from a man aged 25-40 years in good health. Sequenced: naive CD4+ T cells sorted from blood. The subset is: CD45RA+ positively selected.

The CDR3 DNA sequence: TGTGCCAGCAGCATGACAGGGACGAACACTGAAGCTTTCTTT. This translates into CASSMTGTNTEAFF. The V and J genes are TRBV7-2 and TRBJ1-1; TRBD1 matches 7 bases. CDR1 is SGHTA, CDR2 FQGNSA, per germline. After removal of 5 bases from V and 1 base from J, the junction contained 4 bases not matched to a gene. The CDR3 loop spans 14 amino acids.